This T cell receptor (beta chain) is from a study of T cells after somatic rescue of genetic block. Sequencing used immunoSEQ multiplex PCR; TCRdb keeps in-frame clones, though not all of them. Of fewer than 15,000 clones in the sample, roughly 70% were seen once. The sample consisted of peripheral blood mononuclear cells (PBMCs). This TCR came from a boy younger than 18.

The CDR3 is CASSQPSVGQSRANVLTF. CDR3 DNA: TGTGCCAGCAGCCAGCCTTCTGTAGGACAAAGTCGGGCCAACGTCCTGACTTTC. The V call is TRBV12-1, the J call TRBJ2-6; the table's D call TRBD1 went unverified against the DNA. TRBV12-1 is listed as a pseudogene. The CDR3 has 18 amino acids.